This entry is about one T cell receptor (beta chain). The data were obtained in a study of blood T cell repertoires in COVID-19. Study context: Whether acute or convalescent, the COVID-19 samples came from the United States, Italy and Spain. Sources were T cells, B-cell-depleted T cells, or PBMCs; the material itself was cDNA or gDNA.

The length of the CDR3 is 16 residues. CDR1 and CDR2 from the germline V gene are KGHSH and LQKENI. V was clipped by 2 bases and J by 4 bases, with 15 bases between them. As originally analysed: Reference gene primer amplification gave nucleated cell count estimates. Sequencing was performed with immunoSEQ multiplex PCR; in TCRdb, only in-frame clones are kept and a portion is missing. Clone size and the V and J calls come from that table; the DNA yielded D and trimming. This table holds over 85,000 clones, 85% to 90% found once. The sample was peripheral blood. This chain uses TRBV18 with TRBJ2-1; D is unresolved. The TCR comes from a woman aged 80 or older with active COVID-19. The CDR3 sequence: CASSPLSGRMYNEQFF. In DNA, the CDR3 is TGTGCCAGCTCACCATTGTCGGGTAGGATGTACAATGAGCAGTTCTTC.